Below are 20 T cell receptor beta chains sequenced from a single sample in a study of blood T cells in healthy people across ages. A J-beta primer mix and a sample-barcoded 5' primer were used in a second PCR of about 7 to 12 cycles. TCRdb called the 5' RACE reads again in MiXCR, with one record for every CDR3 protein. The data show around 1.5 million distinct CDR3 sequences, around 35% seen once. The sample taken for sequencing was blood. The receptors shown here come from a woman in her 30s in good health.

V usage is TRBV7-9 and J usage is TRBJ2-7, with 12 positions matching TRBD1. The junction had 13 bases not matched to a gene; V was cut back by 6 bases and J by 7 bases. Germline assignment: CDR1 SEHNR and CDR2 FQNEAQ (reference sequence). The CDR3 contains 16 residues. Here the CDR3 reads CASSFARGQGAREQYF. CDR3 nucleotides: TGTGCCAGCAGTTTCGCCCGGGGACAGGGGGCGCGTGAGCAGTACTTC.

This clonotype has just a few counts. The chain uses TRBV20-1 and TRBJ2-1, with 13 bases identical to TRBD2. The V gene end was trimmed by 0 bases and the J gene end by 4 bases; junction bases not matched to a gene: 6. Germline lookup yields CDR1 DFQATT and CDR2 SNEGSKA (reference sequence). This CDR3 spans 17 amino acids. The DNA of the CDR3 is TGCAGTGCTAGAGATCGCGGGGGACTAGCGGGGTACAATGAGCAGTTCTTC. It codes for CSARDRGGLAGYNEQFF.

This clonotype was recorded once. This rearrangement joins TRBV5-1 to TRBJ2-7; either TRBD1 or TRBD2 may fit D (5 bases each). V lost 3 bases to trimming and J lost 3 bases, with 19 bases between them. This CDR3 has 16 residues. The germline CDR1 and CDR2 sequences are SGHRS and YFSETQ. The CDR3 protein is CASSSPEGPINYEQYF. The CDR3 bases are TGCGCCAGCAGCTCCCCCGAGGGGCCGATCAACTACGAGCAGTACTTC.

This chain links TRBV5-1 with TRBJ2-7; 7 bases line up with TRBD2. The DNA end favors TRBJ2-5, so the J call may be wrong. Germline V gene sequence: CDR1 SGHRS, CDR2 YFSETQ. The CDR3 covers 18 residues. The CDR3 DNA sequence: TGCGCCAGCAGCTTGGCCGATTGGGGAGCGGGGTTCCAAGAGACCCAGTACTTC. This translates into CASSLADWGAGFQETQYF.

This chain joins TRBV11-3 and TRBJ2-5, with TRBD2 matching over 8 bases. The J segment lost 7 bases and the V segment lost 0 bases, leaving 7 bases of the junction unmatched. This CDR3 has 15 residues. Germline V gives CDR1 SGHNT, CDR2 YENEEA. CDR3 in DNA: TGTGCCAGCAGCTTAGAGATCGGGGGGGCCGGGACCCAGTACTTC. Translating gives CASSLEIGGAGTQYF.

A few counts support this clonotype. The V gene is TRBV27, the J gene TRBJ2-1; D is undetermined. The CDR3 loop spans 12 amino acids. From germline, CDR1 is MNHEY and CDR2 SMNVEV (reference sequence). Trimming took 7 bases from V and 9 from J, leaving 13 bases between them. DNA for the CDR3: TGTGCCAGCATAAACTCGGCCAGTGAGCAGTTCTTC. This translates into CASINSASEQFF.

CDR3 sequence reads: CATEEKGGLNTGELFF. The CDR3 DNA sequence: TGTGCCACCGAAGAGAAAGGGGGGCTTAACACCGGGGAGCTGTTTTTT. The chain recombines TRBV24-1 with TRBJ2-2; D tentatively reads TRBD1 or TRBD2 (6 bases each). This CDR3 is built from 16 residues. CDR1 is KGHDR, CDR2 SFDVKD, per germline. V was pared by 9 bases and J by 2 bases, with 18 bases between.

As to this clonotype: At one of its ends the junction is not consistent with the germline gene, which may arise from a read error. This chain uses TRBV7-9 with TRBJ2-7; D is unresolved. Germline CDR1 and CDR2: SEHNR and FQNEAQ (reference sequence). The CDR3 runs to 15 residues. In DNA form, the CDR3 reads TGTGCCATCAGCTTAATGGAGTCCTCCTCCTACGAGCAGTACTTC. Translation: CAISLMESSSYEQYF.

This chain connects TRBV24-1 to TRBJ2-1, with 10 nucleotides matching TRBD2. Germline V gene data show CDR1 as KGHDR and CDR2 as SFDVKD. This CDR3 is built from 15 residues. V trimming: 7 bases; J trimming: 8 bases; junction bases outside the gene matches: 10. CDR3 sequence reads: CATSVGTSVRDEQFF. The CDR3 DNA is TGTGCCACCAGCGTCGGGACTAGCGTTAGGGATGAGCAGTTCTTC.

As DNA, the CDR3 is TGTGCCATCAGTGAGTCCAGGACAGACAATCAGCCCCAGCATTTT. Translation gives CAISESRTDNQPQHF. The genes are TRBV10-3 and TRBJ1-5; TRBD1 is a possible D gene (6 bases). The CDR3 is 15 amino acids. Germline assignment: CDR1 ENHRY and CDR2 SYGVKD. Trimming stripped 0 bases from V and 3 bases from J, with 9 bases between.

Only one count was recorded for this clonotype. The chain employs TRBV9 and TRBJ2-1, with 10 bases aligning to TRBD2. The CDR3 is made up of 15 amino acids. V lost 1 base and J lost 8; bases outside the gene matches: 6. Per the germline V gene, CDR1 is SGDLS and CDR2 is YYNGEE. Written as DNA, the CDR3 is TGTGCCAGCAGCGTAAGTCTAGCGGGAGTGGATGAGCAGTTCTTC. As protein: CASSVSLAGVDEQFF.

The rearrangement joins TRBV20-1 to TRBJ1-1; 7 bases map to TRBD1. The J segment lost 4 bases and the V segment lost 1 base, leaving 6 bases of the junction unmatched. Germline V CDR1 and CDR2: DFQATT, SNEGSKA (reference sequence). This CDR3 has 14 amino acids. The DNA for the CDR3 is TGCAGTGCTAGAGCCGACAGGGTTTCCACTGAAGCTTTCTTT. As protein: CSARADRVSTEAFF.

Only a few counts were recorded for this clonotype. V and J are TRBV12-3 or TRBV12-4 and TRBJ1-6; no firm D call. V lost 1 base and J lost 10, with 11 bases in between. This CDR3 is built from 14 residues. The CDR3 DNA follows: TGTGCCAGCAGTTTAGGCCGCAACGGGTCACCCCTCCACTTT. This gives the protein CASSLGRNGSPLHF.

This clonotype showed up just a few times. The germline gene is not matched at one end of the junction; a read error may be the cause. The V gene is TRBV28, the J gene TRBJ2-3; D tentatively reads TRBD1 or TRBD2 (6 bases each). CDR3 length: 14 amino acids. Germline-derived CDR1 and CDR2 are MDHEN and SYDVKM. CDR3 in DNA: TGTGCCAGCAGACCCACAGGGAGGTCAGATACGCGGTATTTT. Encoded protein: CASRPTGRSDTRYF.

The chain uses TRBV2 and TRBJ2-6; 13 bases agree with TRBD2. Germline V gives CDR1 SNHLY, CDR2 FYNNEI. The ends lost 4 bases at V and 2 bases at J; junction bases unmatched: 2. The CDR3 length is 17 residues. Here the CDR3 DNA reads TGTGCCAGCAGTGTCGGACTAGCGGGAGCTGGGGCCAACGTCCTGACTTTC. This gives the protein CASSVGLAGAGANVLTF. The whole variable domain, remainder taken from reference TRBV2 and TRBJ2-6, is EPEVTQTPSHQVTQMGQEVILRCVPISNHLYFYWYRQILGQKVEFLVSFYNNEISEKSEIFDDQFSVERPDGSNFTLKIRSTKLEDSAMYFCASSVGLAGAGANVLTFGAGSRLTVL.

The sample holds a few counts of this clonotype. The V call is TRBV5-1, the J call TRBJ2-1; 7 bases agree with TRBD1. The CDR3 spans 18 residues. V trimming: 3 bases; J trimming: 0 bases; junction bases outside the gene matches: 12. Per the germline V gene, CDR1 is SGHRS and CDR2 is YFSETQ. The CDR3 here is CASSYSQGPLSSYNEQFF. The CDR3 region has the DNA TGCGCCAGCAGCTACTCACAGGGGCCCCTCTCCTCCTACAATGAGCAGTTCTTC.

This clonotype was observed a few times. The chain employs TRBV28 and TRBJ2-5; 12 positions match TRBD2. This CDR3 contains 15 residues. CDR1 MDHEN and CDR2 SYDVKM come from the germline V gene. J gave up 4 bases and V 5 bases, and 5 bases lay outside the gene matches. The DNA of the CDR3 is TGTGCCAGCAGTCTACCGACTAGCGGGAGAGAGACCCAGTACTTC. Protein product: CASSLPTSGRETQYF.

This clonotype has more than one count but fewer than ten. The chain uses TRBV7-2 and TRBJ2-3; the match to TRBD1 covers 7 bases. Germline V CDR1 and CDR2: SGHTA, FQGNSA. The CDR3 is 13 residues long. The J segment lost 10 bases and the V segment lost 1 base, leaving 5 bases of the junction unmatched. CDR3 protein: CASSLETGWAQYF. CDR3 in DNA: TGTGCCAGCAGCTTAGAGACAGGGTGGGCGCAGTATTTT.

This clonotype was counted only a few times. Here the CDR3 reads CASSEQDQYNEQFF. CDR3 DNA: TGTGCCAGCAGTGAACAGGACCAATACAATGAGCAGTTCTTC. The chain joins TRBV25-1 to TRBJ2-1, with unresolved D. Trimming shortened V by 2 bases and J by 4 bases, and 9 bases separated the two germline ends. Germline assignment: CDR1 MGHDK and CDR2 SYGVNS. CDR3 length equals 14 residues.

About this clonotype itself: Being one base from a much bigger clone, this may be a read error. The V call is TRBV9, the J call TRBJ2-7; tentatively, D is TRBD1 or TRBD2 (5 bases each). This CDR3 has 13 residues. Germline lookup yields CDR1 SGDLS and CDR2 YYNGEE. The V and J ends lost 4 bases and 3 bases respectively, with 11 bases between them. As DNA, the CDR3 is TGTGCCAGCAGCCCCGAGGGGATCTACGAGCAGTACTTC. It specifies CASSPEGIYEQYF. The full variable domain, its missing parts supplied by reference TRBV9 and TRBJ2-7, is DSGVTQTPKHLITATGQRVTLRCSPRSGDLSVYWYQQSLDQGLQFLIQYYNGEERAKGNILERFSAQQFPDLHSELNLSSLELGDSALYFCASSPEGIYEQYFGPGTRLTVT.